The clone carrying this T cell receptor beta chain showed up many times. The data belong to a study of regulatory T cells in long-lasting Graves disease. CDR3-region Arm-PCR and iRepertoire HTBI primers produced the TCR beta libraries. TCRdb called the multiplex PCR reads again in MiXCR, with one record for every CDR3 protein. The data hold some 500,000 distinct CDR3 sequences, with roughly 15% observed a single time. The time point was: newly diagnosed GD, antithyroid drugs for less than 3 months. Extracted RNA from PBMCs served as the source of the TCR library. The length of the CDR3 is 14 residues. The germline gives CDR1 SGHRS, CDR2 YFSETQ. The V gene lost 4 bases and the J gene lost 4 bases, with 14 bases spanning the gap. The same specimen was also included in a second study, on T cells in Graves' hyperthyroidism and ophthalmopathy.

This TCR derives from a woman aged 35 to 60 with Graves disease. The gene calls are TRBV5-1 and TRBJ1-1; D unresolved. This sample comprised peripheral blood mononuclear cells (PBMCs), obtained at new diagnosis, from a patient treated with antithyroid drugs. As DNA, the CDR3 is TGCGCCAGCAGCCTGCAGGTTCTTGGCACTGAAGCTTTCTTT. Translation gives CASSLQVLGTEAFF.